The entry below gives a single T cell receptor (beta chain) sequence along with its context. The CDR3 spans 14 residues. V shed 6 bases and J shed 2 bases, with 16 bases lying between them. The germline CDR1 and CDR2 sequences are DFQATT and SNEGSKA (reference sequence). Unique molecular identifiers tagged the TCRbeta library. Each CDR3 protein gets one entry after TCRdb re-called the PCR reads with MiXCR. Of approximately 400,000 distinct CDR3 sequences listed, approximately 11% are singletons. This record belongs to a study of T-cell reconstitution after alpha-beta-depleted transplantation in children.

J is TRBJ1-1 and V is TRBV20-1, with D perhaps TRBD1 (6 bases). The sequences come from PBMCs from the stem cell graft donor, collected from the stem cell graft. The receptor's source is a human donor who donated a stem cell graft to a child with acute myeloid leukemia. The CDR3 nucleotides read TGCAGTGCCCGGAGGAGGACAGATAACACTGAAGCTTTCTTT. Its protein is CSARRRTDNTEAFF.